Here is one TCR beta chain with its context. Its target antigen remains unknown. The input lacks base qualities; no much larger clone sits a single base away. The entry originates in a study of blood T cell repertoires in COVID-19 (dated by TCRdb to the early 2020s). Broadly, across the study: Collaborator samples came from the United States, Italy and Spain and covered acute and convalescent phases of COVID-19. The prospective study material was composed of cDNA or gDNA derived from T cells, B-cell-depleted T cells, or PBMCs. Subjects who had been exposed to COVID-19, were actively infected with it, or had recovered from it provided the deeply sampled blood TCRbeta repertoires that made up the dataset. The repertoires were released in a freely available public database intended as a resource for research on the immune response to SARS-CoV-2. Samples came from the ongoing ImmuneRACE study (first 160 participants) plus 1,254 subjects from 6 global collaborators. Sample metadata almost always included a de-identified subject ID, COVID-19 status, age in years and sex. Where HLA class I and class II types were available, the types were taken from metadata supplied by the sample provider, not from assay-based typing.

Spanning cysteine to phenylalanine, the CDR3 consists of 14 amino acids. Only the CDR3 DNA stays, 42 bases, in frame from base 1. V and J are truncated by 5 bases and 8 bases respectively, leaving an intervening sequence of 15 bases. CDR1 and CDR2, looked up from the germline V gene, are MNHEY and SVGAGI. Each collaborating institution followed its own protocols to collect whole blood in K2EDTA tubes. Collaborator samples were shipped for TCRbeta analysis as frozen whole blood, isolated PBMCs, or DNA extracted from either sample type. Overall study outcomes, separate from this receptor: Clinical and demographic metadata were provided uncurated, with the amount varying by source and participant.

The immunoSEQ Assay, a bias-controlled multiplex PCR, was used to amplify TCRbeta CDR3 regions from genomic DNA. Under the source paper's analysis protocol: The number of nucleated cells in each sample was estimated from the amplification of reference gene primers within the assay. To quantify the absolute abundance of each unique TCRbeta CDR3 rearrangement, sequence reads were collapsed and filtered. For each sample, productive Simpson clonality was calculated as the square root of Simpson's diversity index across productive rearrangements. TCRdb took this table from immuneACCESS and kept in-frame rearrangements with V and J called. Such tables lack part of the clones; where checked against another copy, unresolved V genes explain under half of the gap, and the rest is unexplained. For V, J and clone size, that table is used; D and trimming come from the DNA. The sample has 80,000 or so clones on record, about 82% of them singletons. 18% of the sample lies in the top ten.

The rearrangement combines TRBV6-5 with TRBJ1-4, with TRBD1 tentatively as D gene (6 bases match). Specimen: peripheral blood. This receptor was taken from a woman in her fifties or sixties with acute or convalescent COVID-19. The CDR3 amino acid sequence is: CASSQGRAREKLFF. The bases are TGTGCCAGCAGTCAGGGGCGCGCGAGGGAAAAACTGTTTTTT.